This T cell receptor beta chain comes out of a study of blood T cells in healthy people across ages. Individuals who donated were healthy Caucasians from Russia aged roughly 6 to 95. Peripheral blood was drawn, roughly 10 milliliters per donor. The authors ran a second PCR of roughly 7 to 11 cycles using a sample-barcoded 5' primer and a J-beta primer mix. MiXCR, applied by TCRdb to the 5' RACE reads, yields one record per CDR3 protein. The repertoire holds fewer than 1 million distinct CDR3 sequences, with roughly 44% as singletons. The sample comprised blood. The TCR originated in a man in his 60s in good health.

CDR3 amino acids: CASSLMYSNQPQHF. The CDR3 DNA reads TGTGCCAGCAGTTTAATGTATAGCAATCAGCCCCAGCATTTT. This chain uses TRBV12-3 or TRBV12-4 with TRBJ1-5; unclear D gene. V gave up 2 bases and J gave up 0 bases, with 5 bases separating them. The CDR3 contains 14 residues.